This passage covers 20 T cell receptor beta chains from one sample sequenced in a study of long-term antiretroviral therapy in people with HIV (dated by TCRdb to 2022 to 2024). The immunoSEQ hsTCRB v3.0 assay was used at survey level resolution to sequence the TRB variable region. TCRdb holds this immuneACCESS table with in-frame rearrangements only. Some clones are missing; in checked studies, unresolved V genes explain under half, and the rest has no known cause. This sample comprises over 15,000 clones, around three quarters of them detected only once. The ten most abundant clones make up under 7.5% of the sample. The specimen was unsorted PBMCs, collected 2.2 years after starting antiretroviral therapy. Receptors were obtained from a man aged 45-60 years with HIV.

The chain is built from TRBV29-1 and TRBJ1-2; TRBD1 might be the D (5 bases). Germline CDR1 and CDR2: SQVTM and ANQGSEA. CDR3 length equals 17 residues. Trimming took off 3 bases at V and 1 base at J, with 21 bases between the two ends. The CDR3 DNA reads as TGCAGCGTTGACCGGGGGGGGACCGGGACTCTTAACTATGGCTACACCTTC. Its protein is CSVDRGGTGTLNYGYTF.

This chain joins TRBV18 and TRBJ2-7; a weak D match, TRBD1 (6 bases). CDR1 is KGHSH, CDR2 LQKENI, per germline. V shed 3 bases and J shed 5 bases, with 11 bases lying between them. This CDR3 is 13 amino acids long. The chain's CDR3 is CASSPRDIHEQYF. CDR3 nucleotides: TGTGCCAGCTCACCCCGGGACATCCACGAGCAGTACTTC.

The chain carries TRBV19 and TRBJ1-2; 9 bases map to TRBD1. The germline V gene has CDR1 LNHDA and CDR2 SQIVND (reference sequence). V lost 4 bases, J lost 2 bases, and 5 bases stayed unmatched. The CDR3 is 15 residues long. The CDR3 DNA reads as TGTGCCAGTAGTAGAATAGGACAGGGGAACTATGGCTACACCTTC. Translation gives CASSRIGQGNYGYTF.

The chain recombines TRBV6-5 with TRBJ1-1; unclear D gene. This CDR3 region has 13 residues. Between the trimmed V and J ends, which lost 4 bases and 6 bases, there was a span of 12 bases. Per germline, CDR1 MNHEY and CDR2 SVGAGI. CDR3 protein: CASSLREGAEAFF. In nucleotides, the CDR3 is TGTGCCAGCAGTTTGAGGGAGGGCGCTGAAGCTTTCTTT.

The chain employs TRBV6-1 and TRBJ2-7, with D uncertain. Germline V gene sequence: CDR1 MNHNS, CDR2 SASEGT. V dropped 2 bases and J dropped 2 bases, with 13 bases sitting between them. The CDR3 covers 15 residues. This CDR3 reads CASSEMYGPTYEQYF. The DNA for the CDR3 is TGTGCCAGCAGTGAAATGTACGGCCCGACCTACGAGCAGTACTTC.

The J gene is TRBJ1-1, the V gene TRBV29-1; tentatively, D is TRBD1 (5 bases). Between the trimmed V and J ends, which lost 5 bases and 0 bases, there was a span of 7 bases. Looked up from germline, CDR1 is SQVTM and CDR2 is ANQGSEA. This CDR3 region has 12 residues. This chain's CDR3 is CSVSGMNTEAFF. The CDR3 DNA follows: TGCAGCGTTTCAGGGATGAACACTGAAGCTTTCTTT.

This clone was counted a few times. The genes are TRBV11-2 and TRBJ2-6, with a tentative D call TRBD2 (5 bases). The CDR3 extends over 15 amino acids. Germline values: CDR1 SGHAT, CDR2 FQNNGV. V was shortened by 8 bases and J by 0 bases, with 11 bases between the two germline ends. The CDR3 DNA reads TGTGCCAGCCAGCGGACCTACTCTGGGGCCAACGTCCTGACTTTC. It codes for CASQRTYSGANVLTF.

The rearrangement uses TRBV7-2 and TRBJ1-1; 7 nucleotides align to TRBD1. V dropped 3 bases and J dropped 1; count of bases not matched to a gene: 11. The germline V gene encodes CDR1 SGHTA and CDR2 FQGNSA. The length of the CDR3 is 17 residues. The CDR3: CASSLEGGKGQNTEAFF. The CDR3 nucleotides read TGTGCCAGCAGCTTGGAAGGGGGCAAAGGCCAGAACACTGAAGCTTTCTTT. Full variable domain (rest looked up from reference TRBV7-2 and TRBJ1-1): GAGVSQSPSNKVTEKGKDVELRCDPISGHTALYWYRQSLGQGLEFLIYFQGNSAPDKSGLPSDRFSAERTGGSVSTLTIQRTQQEDSAVYLCASSLEGGKGQNTEAFFGQGTRLTVV.

The J gene is TRBJ1-2, the V gene TRBV6-6; 9 bases align to TRBD1. Trimming at V came to 0 bases and at J to 7 bases, leaving 9 bases not matched to a gene. Germline CDR1 is MNHNY and CDR2 is SVGAGI (reference sequence). This CDR3 has 16 residues. The CDR3 spells CASSYSVDRGDGGYTF. The DNA for the CDR3 is TGTGCCAGCAGTTACTCAGTGGACAGGGGTGACGGTGGCTACACCTTC.

V usage is TRBV18 and J usage is TRBJ2-1, with 7 bases matching TRBD2. CDR1 is KGHSH, CDR2 LQKENI, per germline. Trimming cost V 6 bases and J 7 bases; bases outside gene matches: 12. The CDR3 runs 15 residues. The CDR3 spells CASSTGLVSGNEQFF. The CDR3 nucleotides read TGTGCCAGCTCTACTGGACTAGTCTCGGGGAATGAGCAGTTCTTC.

The chain is built from TRBV7-3 and TRBJ1-6; 7 positions agree with TRBD1. The CDR3 spans 13 residues. V was pared by 5 bases and J by 7 bases, with 2 bases of the junction left unmatched. The V gene's germline CDR1 is SGHTA and CDR2 FQGTGA. This CDR3 is CASSRDRNSPLHF. The CDR3 region has the DNA TGTGCCAGCAGCCGGGACAGAAATTCACCCCTCCACTTT.

This clone was detected only a few times. The chain recombines TRBV28 with TRBJ2-7; 7 bases match TRBD1. Looked up from germline, CDR1 is MDHEN and CDR2 is SYDVKM. This CDR3 spans 15 amino acids. The trim removed 6 bases at V and 3 bases at J, leaving 11 bases unmatched. CDR3 sequence (DNA): TGTGCCAGCAGCCCAGGACAGGCTCTGGACTACGAGCAGTACTTC. It is translated as CASSPGQALDYEQYF.

The gene calls are TRBV7-3 and TRBJ2-3; 16 bases match TRBD2. J lost 0 bases, V lost 0 bases, and 6 bases had no gene match. Germline values: CDR1 SGHTA, CDR2 FQGTGA. The CDR3 covers 20 residues. In nucleotides, the CDR3 is TGTGCCAGCAGCTTAACAGGGACTAGCGGGGGGGCCGGGAGCACAGATACGCAGTATTTT. Residues: CASSLTGTSGGAGSTDTQYF. The full variable domain, rest sourced from reference TRBV7-3 and TRBJ2-3, is GAGVSQTPSNKVTEKGKYVELRCDPISGHTALYWYRQSLGQGPEFLIYFQGTGAADDSGLPNDRFFAVRPEGSVSTLKIQRTERGDSAVYLCASSLTGTSGGAGSTDTQYFGPGTRLTVL.

This chain joins TRBV7-3 and TRBJ2-1, with 7 positions matching TRBD2. This CDR3 contains 15 residues. Germline V lookup: CDR1 SGHTA, CDR2 FQGTGA. Losses at the gene ends were 4 bases for V and 0 bases for J; bases not matched to a gene: 3. DNA of the CDR3: TGTGCCAGCAGCTCCGTAGCGGGCTCCTACAATGAGCAGTTCTTC. Amino acids: CASSSVAGSYNEQFF. Full variable domain (outside the CDR3, taken from reference TRBV7-3 and TRBJ2-1): GAGVSQTPSNKVTEKGKYVELRCDPISGHTALYWYRQSLGQGPEFLIYFQGTGAADDSGLPNDRFFAVRPEGSVSTLKIQRTERGDSAVYLCASSSVAGSYNEQFFGPGTRLTVL.

The chain combines TRBV5-5 with TRBJ1-3; possibly TRBD1 for D (5 bases). This CDR3 is built from 16 residues. CDR1 is SGHKS and CDR2 is YYEKEE in the germline V gene (reference sequence). V shed 4 bases and J shed 0 bases, with 14 bases lying between them. CDR3 in amino acids: CASSRDSRFSGNTIYF. The CDR3 nucleotides are TGTGCCAGCAGCCGTGACAGCCGGTTCTCTGGAAACACCATATATTTT.

V gene TRBV2 combines with J gene TRBJ2-2; unclear D gene. Per germline, CDR1 SNHLY and CDR2 FYNNEI. Trimming removed 4 bases from V and 4 bases from J, with 13 bases in between. The CDR3 spans 15 residues. Written as DNA, the CDR3 is TGTGCCAGCAGTGCGAACGGAGTCTCCACCGGGGAGCTGTTTTTT. It yields the protein CASSANGVSTGELFF.

The sample holds one count of this clone. The chain couples TRBV27 to TRBJ2-5; 12 bases agree with TRBD2. The CDR3 is 17 residues long. CDR1 is MNHEY, CDR2 SMNVEV, per germline (reference sequence). V was clipped by 2 bases and J by 0 bases; unmatched bases: 4. DNA of the CDR3: TGTGCCAGCAGTTTAACGTCTAGCGGGGGGGACCAAGAGACCCAGTACTTC. Translating gives CASSLTSSGGDQETQYF.

The V call is TRBV7-6, the J call TRBJ2-2; a possible D gene is TRBD1 (6 bases). The germline V gene has CDR1 SGHVS and CDR2 FNYEAQ. Trimming took off 5 bases at V and 6 bases at J, with 10 bases between the two ends. The CDR3 sequence is 13 residues long. The CDR3 DNA follows: TGTGCCAGCAGCGAACAGGGTGCCGGGGAGCTGTTTTTT. This translates into CASSEQGAGELFF.

The chain is built from TRBV4-1 and TRBJ1-3; D ambiguous. Germline CDR1 MGHRA, CDR2 YSYEKL. Trimming removed 2 bases from V and 0 bases from J, with 17 bases in between. The CDR3 is made up of 18 amino acids. CDR3 DNA sequence: TGCGCCAGCAGCCAACAGGCCCCCACAGCGAGCTCTGGAAACACCATATATTTT. Residues: CASSQQAPTASSGNTIYF.

This chain uses TRBV4-2 with TRBJ2-5, with no clear D. The CDR3 has 15 residues. V lost 0 bases, J lost 4 bases, and 12 bases lay in between. The germline gives CDR1 LGHNA, CDR2 YNFKEQ. The CDR3 region is CASSQDHEGLETQYF. CDR3 DNA: TGTGCCAGCAGCCAAGATCACGAAGGGTTAGAGACCCAGTACTTC.